This T cell receptor beta chain appears in the sequencing data of a study of shared clonotypes between healthy human individuals. General study results and limits: Several donors held about 5% of naive CD4 clonotypes in common.

Here immunoSEQ multiplex PCR was the method, and the copy in TCRdb shows in-frame clones only, minus some. The sample holds around 2.1 million clones, 90% to 97% seen once. V was clipped by 4 bases and J by 7 bases, with 8 bases between them. CDR3 size: 12 residues. Germline CDR1 MNHEY, CDR2 SMNVEV (reference sequence). This clone was observed once. The antigen remains unidentified. The material sequenced was naive CD4+ T cells sorted from blood. Subset denoted: CD45RA+ positively selected. The chain recombines TRBV27 with TRBJ1-5; D is uncertain. This sequence was found in a young man in good health. CDR3 amino acids: CASSYLIQPQHF. CDR3 DNA: TGTGCCAGCAGTTACCTAATCCAGCCCCAGCATTTT.